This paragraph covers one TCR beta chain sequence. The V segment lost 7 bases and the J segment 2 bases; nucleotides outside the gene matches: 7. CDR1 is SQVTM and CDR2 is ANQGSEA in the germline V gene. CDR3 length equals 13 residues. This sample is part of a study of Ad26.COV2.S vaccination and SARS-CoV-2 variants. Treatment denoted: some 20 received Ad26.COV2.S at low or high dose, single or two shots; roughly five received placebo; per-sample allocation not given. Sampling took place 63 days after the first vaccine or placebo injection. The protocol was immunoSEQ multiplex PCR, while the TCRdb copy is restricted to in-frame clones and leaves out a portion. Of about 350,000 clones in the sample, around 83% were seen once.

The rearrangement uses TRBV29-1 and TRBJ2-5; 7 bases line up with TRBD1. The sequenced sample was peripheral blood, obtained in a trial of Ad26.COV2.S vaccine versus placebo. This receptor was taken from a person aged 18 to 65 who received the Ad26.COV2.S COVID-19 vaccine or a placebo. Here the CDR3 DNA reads TGCAGCGCCTCGACAGGGACGCAAGAGACCCAGTACTTC. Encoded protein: CSASTGTQETQYF.